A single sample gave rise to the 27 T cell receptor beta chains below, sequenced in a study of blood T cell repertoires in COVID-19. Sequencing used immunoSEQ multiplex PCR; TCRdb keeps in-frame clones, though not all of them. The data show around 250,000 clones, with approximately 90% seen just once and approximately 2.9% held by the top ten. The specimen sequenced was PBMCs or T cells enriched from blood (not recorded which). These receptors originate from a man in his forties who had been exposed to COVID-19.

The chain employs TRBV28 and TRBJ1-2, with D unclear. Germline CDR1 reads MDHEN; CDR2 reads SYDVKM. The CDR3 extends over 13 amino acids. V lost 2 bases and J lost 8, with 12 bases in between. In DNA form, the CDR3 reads TGTGCCAGCAGTTTACTCCAAACGGGGGGCTACACCTTC. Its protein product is CASSLLQTGGYTF.

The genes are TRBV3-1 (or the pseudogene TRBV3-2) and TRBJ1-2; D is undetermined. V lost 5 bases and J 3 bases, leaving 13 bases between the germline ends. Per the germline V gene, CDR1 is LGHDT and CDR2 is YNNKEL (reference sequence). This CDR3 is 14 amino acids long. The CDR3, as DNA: TGTGCCAGCAGCGCCCGGGGTGAAGACTATGGCTACACCTTC. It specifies CASSARGEDYGYTF.

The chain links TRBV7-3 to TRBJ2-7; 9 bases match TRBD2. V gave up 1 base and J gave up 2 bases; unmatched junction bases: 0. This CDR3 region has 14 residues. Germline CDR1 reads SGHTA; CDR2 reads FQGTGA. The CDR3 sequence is CASSLSGGAYEQYF. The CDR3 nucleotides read TGTGCCAGCAGCTTAAGCGGGGGGGCCTACGAGCAGTACTTC.

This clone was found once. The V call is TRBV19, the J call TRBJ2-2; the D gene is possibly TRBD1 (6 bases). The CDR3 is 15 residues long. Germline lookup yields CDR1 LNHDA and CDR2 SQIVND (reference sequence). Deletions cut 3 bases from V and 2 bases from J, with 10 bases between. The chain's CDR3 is CASSMYGTNTGELFF. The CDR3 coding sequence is TGTGCCAGTAGTATGTACGGGACAAACACCGGGGAGCTGTTTTTT.

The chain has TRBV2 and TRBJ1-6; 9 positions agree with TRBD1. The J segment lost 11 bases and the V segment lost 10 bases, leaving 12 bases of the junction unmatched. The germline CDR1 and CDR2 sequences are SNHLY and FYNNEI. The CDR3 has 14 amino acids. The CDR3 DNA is TGTGCCACCCGGCAGGGGACAGGGTCAACACCCCTCCACTTT. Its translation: CATRQGTGSTPLHF.

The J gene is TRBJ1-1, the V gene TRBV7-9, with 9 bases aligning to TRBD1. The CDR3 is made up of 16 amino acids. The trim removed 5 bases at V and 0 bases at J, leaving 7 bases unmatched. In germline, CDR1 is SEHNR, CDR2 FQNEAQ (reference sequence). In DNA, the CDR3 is TGTGCCAGCAGCCGAACCGGGACAGGGATGAACACTGAAGCTTTCTTT. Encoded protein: CASSRTGTGMNTEAFF. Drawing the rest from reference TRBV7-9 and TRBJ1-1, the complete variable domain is DTGVSQNPRHKITKRGQNVTFRCDPISEHNRLYWYRQTLGQGPEFLTYFQNEAQLEKSRLLSDRFSAERPKGSFSTLEIQRTEQGDSAMYLCASSRTGTGMNTEAFFGQGTRLTVV.

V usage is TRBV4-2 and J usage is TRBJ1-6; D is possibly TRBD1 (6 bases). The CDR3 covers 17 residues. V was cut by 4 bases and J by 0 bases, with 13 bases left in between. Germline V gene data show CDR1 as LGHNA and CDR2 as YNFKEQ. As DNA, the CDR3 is TGTGCCAGCAGCCCCAGACAGGAGAGCTCCTATAATTCACCCCTCCACTTT. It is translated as CASSPRQESSYNSPLHF.

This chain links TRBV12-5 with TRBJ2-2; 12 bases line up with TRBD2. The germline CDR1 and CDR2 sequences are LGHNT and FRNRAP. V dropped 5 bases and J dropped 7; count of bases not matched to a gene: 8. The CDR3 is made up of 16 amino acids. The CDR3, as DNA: TGTGCTAGTGGTACCCTAGCGGGAGGGCCGTACGGGGAGCTGTTTTTT. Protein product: CASGTLAGGPYGELFF. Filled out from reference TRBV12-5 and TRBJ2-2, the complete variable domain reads DARVTQTPRHKVTEMGQEVTMRCQPILGHNTVFWYRQTMMQGLELLAYFRNRAPLDDSGMPKDRFSAEMPDATLATLKIQPSEPRDSAVYFCASGTLAGGPYGELFFGEGSRLTVL.

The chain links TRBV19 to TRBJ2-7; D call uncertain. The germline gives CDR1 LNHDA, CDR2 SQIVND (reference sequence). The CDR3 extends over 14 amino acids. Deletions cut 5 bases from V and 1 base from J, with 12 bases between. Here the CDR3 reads CASSSDSLSYEQYF. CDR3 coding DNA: TGTGCCAGTAGTTCAGACTCCTTGTCCTACGAGCAGTACTTC.

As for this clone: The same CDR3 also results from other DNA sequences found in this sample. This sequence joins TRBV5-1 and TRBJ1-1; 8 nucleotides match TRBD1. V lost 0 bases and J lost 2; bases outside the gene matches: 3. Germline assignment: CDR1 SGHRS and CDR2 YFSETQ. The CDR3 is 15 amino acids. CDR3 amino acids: CASSLGQGANTEAFF. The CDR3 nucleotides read TGCGCCAGCAGCTTGGGTCAGGGGGCCAACACTGAAGCTTTCTTT. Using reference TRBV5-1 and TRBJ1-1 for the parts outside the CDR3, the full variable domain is KAGVTQTPRYLIKTRGQQVTLSCSPISGHRSVSWYQQTPGQGLQFLFEYFSETQRNKGNFPGRFSGRQFSNSRSEMNVSTLELGDSALYLCASSLGQGANTEAFFGQGTRLTVV.

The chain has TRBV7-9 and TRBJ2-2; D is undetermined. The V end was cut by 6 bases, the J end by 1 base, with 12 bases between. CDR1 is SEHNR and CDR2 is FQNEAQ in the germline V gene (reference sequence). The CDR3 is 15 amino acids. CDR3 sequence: CASRTETWNTGELFF. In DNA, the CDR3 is TGTGCCAGCAGAACAGAAACTTGGAACACCGGGGAGCTGTTTTTT.

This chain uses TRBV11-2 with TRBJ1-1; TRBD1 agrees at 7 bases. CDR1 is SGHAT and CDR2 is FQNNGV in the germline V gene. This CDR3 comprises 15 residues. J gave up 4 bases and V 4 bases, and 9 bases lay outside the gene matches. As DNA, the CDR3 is TGTGCCAGCAGCTCCCGTACACAGGGGAGCACTGAAGCTTTCTTT. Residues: CASSSRTQGSTEAFF. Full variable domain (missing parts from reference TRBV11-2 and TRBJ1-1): EAGVAQSPRYKIIEKRQSVAFWCNPISGHATLYWYQQILGQGPKLLIQFQNNGVVDDSQLPKDRFSAERLKGVDSTLKIQPAKLEDSAVYLCASSSRTQGSTEAFFGQGTRLTVV.

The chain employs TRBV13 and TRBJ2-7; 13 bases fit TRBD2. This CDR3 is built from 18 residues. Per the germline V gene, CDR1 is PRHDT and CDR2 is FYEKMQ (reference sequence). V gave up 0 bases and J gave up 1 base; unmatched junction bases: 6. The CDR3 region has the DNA TGTGCCAGCAGCTTAGGTGTGACTAGCGGGAGGAGGTCCTACGAGCAGTACTTC. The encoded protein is CASSLGVTSGRRSYEQYF.

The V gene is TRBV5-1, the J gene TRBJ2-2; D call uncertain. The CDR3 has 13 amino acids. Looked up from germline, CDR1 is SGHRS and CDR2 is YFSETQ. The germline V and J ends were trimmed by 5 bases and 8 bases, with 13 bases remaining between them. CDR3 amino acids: CASSPSTVGELFF. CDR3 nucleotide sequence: TGCGCCAGCAGTCCCTCTACGGTTGGGGAGCTGTTTTTT.

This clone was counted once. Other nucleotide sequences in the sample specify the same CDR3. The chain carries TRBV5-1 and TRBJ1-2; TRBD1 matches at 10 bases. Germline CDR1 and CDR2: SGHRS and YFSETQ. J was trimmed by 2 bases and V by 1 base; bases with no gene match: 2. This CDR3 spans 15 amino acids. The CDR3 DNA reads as TGCGCCAGCAGCTTGAGGACAGGGGGAAACTATGGCTACACCTTC. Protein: CASSLRTGGNYGYTF.

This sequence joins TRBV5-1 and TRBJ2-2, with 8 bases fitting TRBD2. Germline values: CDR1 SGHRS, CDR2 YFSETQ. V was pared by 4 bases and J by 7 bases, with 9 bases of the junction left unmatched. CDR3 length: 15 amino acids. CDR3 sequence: CASSISGNGVGELFF. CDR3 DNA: TGCGCCAGCAGCATTAGCGGGAATGGTGTCGGGGAGCTGTTTTTT.

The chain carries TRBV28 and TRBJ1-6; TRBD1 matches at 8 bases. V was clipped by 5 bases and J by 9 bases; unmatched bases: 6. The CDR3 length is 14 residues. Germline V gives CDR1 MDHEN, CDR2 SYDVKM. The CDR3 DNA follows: TGTGCCAGCAGTCCTCAGGGGGCGCCTTCACCCCTCCACTTT. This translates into CASSPQGAPSPLHF.

The CDR3 reads CASRTPRDRAADGYTF. CDR3 sequence (DNA): TGTGCCAGCAGGACCCCTAGGGACAGGGCAGCAGATGGCTACACCTTC. V and J are TRBV28 and TRBJ1-2; 9 bases are a match to TRBD1. This CDR3 region has 16 residues. Per germline, CDR1 MDHEN and CDR2 SYDVKM. Trimming removed 6 bases from V and 6 bases from J; junction bases left unmatched: 14.

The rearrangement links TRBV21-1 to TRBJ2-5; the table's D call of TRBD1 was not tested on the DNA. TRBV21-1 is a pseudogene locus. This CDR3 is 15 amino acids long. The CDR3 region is CASSKSRQGDETQYF. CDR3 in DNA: TGTGCCAGCAGCAAATCTCGACAGGGTGACGAGACCCAGTACTTC.

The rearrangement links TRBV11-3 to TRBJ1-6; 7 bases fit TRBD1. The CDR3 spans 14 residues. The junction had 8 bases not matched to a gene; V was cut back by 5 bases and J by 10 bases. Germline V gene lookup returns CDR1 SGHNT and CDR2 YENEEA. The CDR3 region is CASSRQGVGSPLHF. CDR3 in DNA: TGTGCCAGCAGCCGACAGGGAGTGGGATCACCCCTCCACTTT.

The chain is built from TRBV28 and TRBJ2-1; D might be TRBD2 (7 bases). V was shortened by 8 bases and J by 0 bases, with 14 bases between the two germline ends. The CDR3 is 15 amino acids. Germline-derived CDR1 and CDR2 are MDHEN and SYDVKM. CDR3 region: CASLEGGVSYNEQFF. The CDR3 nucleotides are TGTGCCAGCCTCGAAGGGGGGGTCTCCTACAATGAGCAGTTCTTC.

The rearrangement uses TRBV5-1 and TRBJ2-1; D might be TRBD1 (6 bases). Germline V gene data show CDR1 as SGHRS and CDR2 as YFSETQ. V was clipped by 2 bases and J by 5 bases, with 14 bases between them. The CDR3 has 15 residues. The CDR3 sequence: CASSFFVGANNEQFF. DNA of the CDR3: TGCGCCAGCAGCTTTTTCGTGGGGGCTAACAATGAGCAGTTCTTC.

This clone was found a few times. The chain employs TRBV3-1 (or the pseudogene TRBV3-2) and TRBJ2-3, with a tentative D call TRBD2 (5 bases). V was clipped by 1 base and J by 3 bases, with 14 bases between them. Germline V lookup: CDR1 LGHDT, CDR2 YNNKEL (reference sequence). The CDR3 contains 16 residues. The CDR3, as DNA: TGTGCCAGCAGCCAAGGGAAAGGGAGTAGGACAGATACGCAGTATTTT. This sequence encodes CASSQGKGSRTDTQYF.

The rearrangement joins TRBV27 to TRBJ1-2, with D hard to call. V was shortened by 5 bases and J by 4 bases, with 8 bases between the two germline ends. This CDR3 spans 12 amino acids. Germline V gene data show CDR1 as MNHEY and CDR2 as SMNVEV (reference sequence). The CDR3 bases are TGTGCCAGCAGTACGGAGGGCTATGGCTACACCTTC. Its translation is CASSTEGYGYTF.

The chain's CDR3 is CSVAGRANEKLFF. The DNA for the CDR3 is TGCAGCGTTGCAGGGCGTGCTAATGAAAAACTGTTTTTT. The rearrangement joins TRBV29-1 to TRBJ1-4; tentative D call: TRBD1 (5 bases). The CDR3 is made up of 13 amino acids. Germline CDR1 SQVTM, CDR2 ANQGSEA. V was clipped by 4 bases and J by 3 bases, with 9 bases between them.

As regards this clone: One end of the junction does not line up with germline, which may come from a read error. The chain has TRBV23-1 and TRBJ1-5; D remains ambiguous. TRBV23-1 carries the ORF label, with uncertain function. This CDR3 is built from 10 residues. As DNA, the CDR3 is TGCGCCAGCAGTCCGAGGGTGGAGATTTTT. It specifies CASSPRVEIF.

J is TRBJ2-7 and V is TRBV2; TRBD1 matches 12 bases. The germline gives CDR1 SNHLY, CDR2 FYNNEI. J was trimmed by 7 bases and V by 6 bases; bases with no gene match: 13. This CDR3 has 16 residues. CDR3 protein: CASSLSGGQGAEEQYF. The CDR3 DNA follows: TGTGCCAGCAGCCTTAGCGGGGGACAGGGGGCTGAAGAGCAGTACTTC.